These 8 T cell receptor beta chains originate from one sample sequenced in a study of Graves' ophthalmopathy and Graves' hyperthyroidism. Amplified material comprised TCR beta CDR3 regions derived from RNA transcripts. RT-PCR with HTBI primers came first, then second-round multiplex PCR. One entry per CDR3 protein results from TCRdb running MiXCR on the multiplex PCR reads. The table includes 340,000 or so distinct CDR3 sequences, around a sixth detected once. Sequencing used peripheral blood. These receptors were taken from an adult man with Graves' ophthalmopathy.

The chain carries TRBV6-1 and TRBJ2-2; a possible D gene is TRBD2 (6 bases). V was pared by 0 bases and J by 0 bases, with 11 bases between. CDR3 length equals 17 residues. Germline CDR1 reads MNHNS; CDR2 reads SASEGT. The CDR3 bases are TGTGCCAGCAGTGAAGCGCTGGGCGGGACGAACACCGGGGAGCTGTTTTTT. Translating it yields CASSEALGGTNTGELFF.

The chain has TRBV19 and TRBJ1-1; no clear D. This CDR3 contains 15 residues. Trimming removed 1 base from V and 0 bases from J, with 9 bases in between. Germline V gene sequence: CDR1 LNHDA, CDR2 SQIVND (reference sequence). The CDR3 sequence is CASSIGRSMNTEAFF. DNA of the CDR3: TGTGCCAGTAGTATAGGGCGGTCGATGAACACTGAAGCTTTCTTT. Variable domain in full (rest from reference TRBV19 and TRBJ1-1): DGGITQSPKYLFRKEGQNVTLSCEQNLNHDAMYWYRQDPGQGLRLIYYSQIVNDFQKGDIAEGYSVSREKKESFPLTVTSAQKNPTAFYLCASSIGRSMNTEAFFGQGTRLTVV.

This clonotype was counted at least ten times. This chain connects TRBV6-2 or TRBV6-3 to TRBJ2-5, with D possibly being TRBD1 or TRBD2 (5 bases each). The CDR3 runs 12 residues. Germline V CDR1 and CDR2: MNHEY, SVGEGT. Trimming stripped 10 bases from V and 4 bases from J, with 13 bases between. In DNA, the CDR3 is TGTGCCATCGGGACCAATCGAGAGACCCAGTACTTC. Its translation: CAIGTNRETQYF.

The genes are TRBV12-3 or TRBV12-4 and TRBJ2-5; 12 bases match TRBD1. The CDR3 consists of 18 residues. V dropped 0 bases and J dropped 5; count of bases not matched to a gene: 10. The CDR3 nucleotides are TGTGCCAGCAGTTTAGCGTTGATGGGACAGGGGGCTTTGGAGACCCAGTACTTC. Amino acids: CASSLALMGQGALETQYF.

This clonotype was observed many times. The CDR3 region has the DNA TGTGCCAGCGACCGACTAAGGCGGGAGACCCAGTACTTC. Translating it yields CASDRLRRETQYF. This chain connects TRBV2 to TRBJ2-5, with a possible D match to TRBD2 (5 bases). The V end was cut by 8 bases, the J end by 5 bases, with 15 bases between. Germline lookup yields CDR1 SNHLY and CDR2 FYNNEI. The CDR3 is 13 residues long.

The V call is TRBV15, the J call TRBJ2-5; D ambiguous. The V end lost 0 bases, the J end lost 2 bases, and 7 bases lay between the germline ends. Germline CDR1 is LNHNV and CDR2 is YYDKDF (reference sequence). The CDR3 contains 14 residues. CDR3 coding DNA: TGTGCCACCAGCAGAGATTCCAGGCAAGAGACCCAGTACTTC. This encodes CATSRDSRQETQYF.

The gene calls are TRBV2 and TRBJ2-5; 12 bases line up with TRBD2. The CDR3 runs 15 residues. CDR1 and CDR2 from the germline V gene are SNHLY and FYNNEI. Trimming cost V 4 bases and J 4 bases; bases outside gene matches: 4. CDR3 nucleotide sequence: TGTGCCAGCAGTGCGACTAGCGGGAGAGGAGAGACCCAGTACTTC. It translates to CASSATSGRGETQYF.

This clonotype has a handful of counts. The chain employs TRBV12-3 or TRBV12-4 and TRBJ1-5; D not resolved. Trimming removed 7 bases from V and 5 bases from J, with 12 bases in between. The CDR3 runs to 13 residues. The CDR3 DNA reads as TGTGCCAGCACCACCCCGCCGGATCAGCCCCAGCATTTT. It translates to CASTTPPDQPQHF.